A single sample gave rise to the 27 T cell receptor beta chains below, sequenced in a study of Ad26.COV2.S vaccination and SARS-CoV-2 variants. Sequenced by immunoSEQ multiplex PCR; TCRdb stores in-frame clones only, minus some. The sample has some 640,000 clones; 70% to 90% are singletons. Treatment noted: roughly 19 received Ad26.COV2.S at low or high dose, single or two shots; about 5 received placebo; per-sample allocation not given. Sampling occurred on day 63 after the first vaccine or placebo injection. Specimen: peripheral blood, collected in a trial of Ad26.COV2.S vaccine versus placebo. The receptors derive from a person between 18 and 65 years old who received the Ad26.COV2.S COVID-19 vaccine or a placebo.

A few counts support this clone. This chain links TRBV29-1 with TRBJ2-2; D gene uncertain. This CDR3 is 14 amino acids long. V gave up 4 bases and J gave up 4 bases, with 13 bases separating them. The germline CDR1 and CDR2 sequences are SQVTM and ANQGSEA. The CDR3 DNA is TGCAGCGTTGCCCCGGCACGGTCCACCGGGGAGCTGTTTTTT. Translated: CSVAPARSTGELFF.

The J gene is TRBJ1-2, the V gene TRBV11-1, with D unclear. The CDR3 has 14 residues. The germline gives CDR1 SGHAT, CDR2 FQDESV (reference sequence). V dropped 5 bases and J dropped 1 base, with 11 bases sitting between them. The CDR3 sequence is CASSPGGRNYGYTF. The CDR3 DNA is TGTGCCAGCAGCCCGGGTGGCCGTAACTATGGCTACACCTTC.

The J gene is TRBJ2-3, the V gene TRBV7-9; 7 bases are shared with TRBD2. Trimming took 5 bases from V and 2 from J; bases not matched to a gene: 7. This CDR3 is 15 amino acids long. The germline V gene has CDR1 SEHNR and CDR2 FQNEAQ (reference sequence). CDR3 amino acids: CASSRTGTNTDTQYF. CDR3 DNA: TGTGCCAGCAGCCGTACCGGGACTAACACAGATACGCAGTATTTT.

This sequence joins TRBV9 and TRBJ2-7; D is ambiguous. The CDR3 has 16 residues. The germline V gene has CDR1 SGDLS and CDR2 YYNGEE. The V end lost 4 bases, the J end lost 0 bases, and 17 bases lay between the germline ends. The CDR3 DNA is TGTGCCAGCAGCCCCTCGGGCGGTTGGGGCTCCTACGAGCAGTACTTC. It is translated as CASSPSGGWGSYEQYF.

The J gene is TRBJ2-3, the V gene TRBV2; TRBD2 agrees at 10 bases. Germline trimming cut 1 base from V and 2 bases from J; bases unmatched to any gene: 3. The length of the CDR3 is 16 residues. Germline V lookup: CDR1 SNHLY, CDR2 FYNNEI. The CDR3 DNA follows: TGTGCCAGCAGTGAAGGGACTAGCGGATTCACAGATACGCAGTATTTT. Residues: CASSEGTSGFTDTQYF.

Comment on this clone: Given a much more abundant clone one base away, this may be a read error. Additional DNA sequences in this sample encode the identical CDR3. Here the CDR3 DNA reads TGTGCCAGCAGTAGTTATAGCAATCAGCCCCAGCATTTT. This sequence encodes CASSSYSNQPQHF. The V gene is TRBV12-3 or TRBV12-4, the J gene TRBJ1-5, with unresolved D. Trimming left V 5 bases short and J 0 bases short, with 5 bases between. The CDR3 length is 13 residues.

V and J are TRBV6-2 or TRBV6-3 and TRBJ1-5, with TRBD1 identical over 7 bases. This CDR3 contains 16 residues. In germline, CDR1 is MNHEY, CDR2 SVGEGT. Unmatched junction bases numbered 14, after V lost 6 bases and J lost 6 bases. The CDR3 DNA is TGTGCCAGCAGCCTCACCTCGACAGGGAAGGGTCAGCCCCAGCATTTT. It codes for CASSLTSTGKGQPQHF.

The chain recombines TRBV2 with TRBJ2-2, with 8 nucleotides matching TRBD2. Germline V gives CDR1 SNHLY, CDR2 FYNNEI. The CDR3 runs to 14 residues. J lost 6 bases, V lost 5 bases, and 5 bases had no gene match. The CDR3 protein is CASSREGPPGELFF. In DNA, the CDR3 is TGTGCCAGCAGTCGGGAGGGCCCCCCCGGGGAGCTGTTTTTT.

This rearrangement joins TRBV6-2 or TRBV6-3 to TRBJ2-4; 9 positions match TRBD1. V lost 6 bases, J lost 3 bases, and 6 bases stayed unmatched. The V gene's germline CDR1 is MNHEY and CDR2 SVGEGT. CDR3 length: 15 amino acids. The CDR3 nucleotides read TGTGCCAGCAGCTGGACAGGGGATAACAAAAACATTCAGTACTTC. It is translated as CASSWTGDNKNIQYF.

The table lists this clone with a count of one. The chain joins TRBV3-1 (or the pseudogene TRBV3-2) to TRBJ1-2, with D perhaps TRBD1 (5 bases). CDR1 and CDR2 (germline): LGHDT, YNNKEL (reference sequence). The CDR3 runs to 16 residues. The V end lost 1 base, the J end lost 4 bases, and 16 bases lay between the germline ends. In nucleotides, the CDR3 is TGTGCCAGCAGCCAAGCCGCTTGGGGGTCCCGCTATGGCTACACCTTC. Protein product: CASSQAAWGSRYGYTF.

This chain links TRBV12-3 or TRBV12-4 with TRBJ1-2; D gene unclear. Trimming pared 3 bases from V and 4 bases from J, leaving 9 bases between. The CDR3 contains 13 residues. This chain's CDR3 is CASSFRDRYGYTF. The CDR3 nucleotides read TGTGCCAGCAGTTTTCGGGATCGCTATGGCTACACCTTC.

The CDR3 loop is CATSDGKRNEQFF. Here the CDR3 DNA reads TGTGCCACCAGTGATGGTAAGAGGAATGAGCAGTTCTTC. The chain carries TRBV24-1 and TRBJ2-1; D gene unclear. The V end lost 3 bases, the J end lost 7 bases, and 9 bases lay between the germline ends. The CDR3 spans 13 residues. Per the germline V gene, CDR1 is KGHDR and CDR2 is SFDVKD.

The chain recombines TRBV30 with TRBJ2-3; D is undetermined. The CDR3 has 14 residues. V lost 3 bases and J 0 bases, leaving 10 bases between the germline ends. Germline V gene data show CDR1 as GTSNPN and CDR2 as SVGIG (reference sequence). The CDR3 DNA is TGTGCCTGGAGAGGGATCCCTAGCACAGATACGCAGTATTTT. Amino acids: CAWRGIPSTDTQYF.

This chain joins TRBV30 and TRBJ1-4; the D is unclear. The CDR3 is made up of 16 amino acids. The germline V gene encodes CDR1 GTSNPN and CDR2 SVGIG (reference sequence). V gave up 0 bases and J gave up 0 bases, with 11 bases separating them. CDR3 amino acids: CAWSVRPRTTNEKLFF. CDR3 in DNA: TGTGCCTGGAGTGTACGCCCCAGAACAACTAATGAAAAACTGTTTTTT. The variable domain in full, completed from reference TRBV30 and TRBJ1-4, reads SQTIHQWPATLVQPVGSPLSLECTVEGTSNPNLYWYRQAAGRGLQLLFYSVGIGQISSEVPQNLSASRPQDRQFILSSKKLLLSDSGFYLCAWSVRPRTTNEKLFFGSGTQLSVL.

This clone was seen once. The chain couples TRBV19 to TRBJ1-5; possibly TRBD1 for D (5 bases). The CDR3 covers 17 residues. Germline loops: CDR1 LNHDA, CDR2 SQIVND (reference sequence). The V end lost 3 bases, the J end lost 4 bases, and 19 bases lay between the germline ends. CDR3 sequence (DNA): TGTGCCAGTAGTATTCGGTCTCCAGGGCGGGGGAATCAGCCCCAGCATTTT. It codes for CASSIRSPGRGNQPQHF.

The genes are TRBV19 and TRBJ2-7; D gene unclear. Germline V gene sequence: CDR1 LNHDA, CDR2 SQIVND (reference sequence). This CDR3 has 10 amino acids. CDR3 protein: CANHSYEQYF. CDR3 nucleotide sequence: TGTGCAAACCACAGCTACGAGCAGTACTTC.

The gene calls are TRBV6-2 or TRBV6-3 and TRBJ2-2; 9 positions agree with TRBD2. The germline gives CDR1 MNHEY, CDR2 SVGEGT. The J segment lost 4 bases and the V segment lost 6 bases, leaving 6 bases of the junction unmatched. This CDR3 region has 15 residues. In nucleotides, the CDR3 is TGTGCCAGCAGCCGACTAGCGGCGGGCACCGGGGAGCTGTTTTTT. Residues: CASSRLAAGTGELFF.

The rearrangement uses TRBV28 and TRBJ2-3; D remains ambiguous. CDR1 MDHEN and CDR2 SYDVKM come from the germline V gene. With 3 bases removed from V and 4 bases from J, the gap between germline ends came to 11 bases. The CDR3 length is 14 residues. The CDR3 nucleotides are TGTGCCAGCAGTTTTTCATCAAAGGCAGATACGCAGTATTTT. This gives the protein CASSFSSKADTQYF.

The V gene is TRBV24-1, the J gene TRBJ2-1; 10 positions match TRBD1. Per the germline V gene, CDR1 is KGHDR and CDR2 is SFDVKD. This CDR3 has 15 amino acids. V lost 4 bases to trimming and J lost 7 bases; unmatched junction nucleotides: 6. This CDR3 is CATSDTGQGENEQFF. The CDR3 nucleotides are TGTGCCACCAGTGACACCGGACAGGGGGAGAATGAGCAGTTCTTC.

The chain combines TRBV6-5 with TRBJ2-1; TRBD2 matches 8 bases. Germline V gives CDR1 MNHEY, CDR2 SVGAGI. V shed 9 bases, J shed 2 bases, and the junction held 9 bases outside the gene matches. The CDR3 has 15 amino acids. CDR3 amino acids: CASQLAGGTYNEQFF. In nucleotides, the CDR3 is TGTGCCAGTCAACTTGCGGGGGGCACCTACAATGAGCAGTTCTTC.

The V call is TRBV11-3, the J call TRBJ2-3; D gene unclear. Trimming took 1 base from V and 2 from J, leaving 7 bases between them. The germline CDR1 and CDR2 sequences are SGHNT and YENEEA. CDR3 length: 14 amino acids. The CDR3 sequence: CASSLGSDTDTQYF. In DNA, the CDR3 is TGTGCCAGCAGCTTAGGGTCAGACACAGATACGCAGTATTTT.

The chain recombines TRBV5-1 with TRBJ1-2; 7 bases align to TRBD1. J was trimmed by 6 bases and V by 0 bases; bases with no gene match: 8. CDR3 length: 15 amino acids. The germline V gene encodes CDR1 SGHRS and CDR2 YFSETQ. As DNA, the CDR3 is TGCGCCAGCAGCTTGGAACAGGGGATTTGGAATGGCTACACCTTC. This translates into CASSLEQGIWNGYTF.

The CDR3 bases are TGTGCCAGCAGCCGCGGGACGGGTGCCTACAATGAGCAGTTCTTC. This encodes CASSRGTGAYNEQFF. This chain links TRBV3-1 (or the pseudogene TRBV3-2) with TRBJ2-1, with D perhaps TRBD2 (6 bases). V was clipped by 4 bases and J by 2 bases, with 12 bases between them. The length of the CDR3 is 15 residues. The germline V gene encodes CDR1 LGHDT and CDR2 YNNKEL (reference sequence).

The chain joins TRBV21-1 to TRBJ1-4; TRBD1, the table's D call, was not compared with the DNA. TRBV21-1 is designated a pseudogene. The CDR3 has 18 residues. The CDR3 sequence: CASSKPPGQDLPCEKLFF. For the CDR3, the DNA is TGTGCCAGCAGCAAACCACCGGGACAGGACCTACCTTGTGAAAAACTGTTTTTT.

The V and J genes are TRBV9 and TRBJ2-1; D is unresolved. The CDR3 is 15 amino acids. V lost 2 bases to trimming and J lost 12 bases, with 21 bases between them. From germline, CDR1 is SGDLS and CDR2 YYNGEE. CDR3 protein: CASSVATEARRGQFF. DNA for the CDR3: TGTGCCAGCAGCGTTGCGACGGAAGCTCGGAGAGGGCAGTTCTTC.

J is TRBJ2-2 and V is TRBV18, with unresolved D. Germline V gene data show CDR1 as KGHSH and CDR2 as LQKENI. The length of the CDR3 is 16 residues. The ends were cut back, 3 bases at V and 1 base at J, with 12 bases in the middle. The CDR3 DNA reads as TGTGCCAGCTCACCCGTTCCAGATGGGAACACCGGGGAGCTGTTTTTT. The encoded protein is CASSPVPDGNTGELFF.

The chain uses TRBV19 and TRBJ1-1, with D perhaps TRBD1 (6 bases). V lost 6 bases and J lost 3, with 23 bases in between. CDR1 LNHDA and CDR2 SQIVND come from the germline V gene (reference sequence). The CDR3 has 17 amino acids. The CDR3 DNA sequence: TGTGCCAGTAGCGATTTTGGGGCCAGGGGTGGGGACACTGAAGCTTTCTTT. It yields the protein CASSDFGARGGDTEAFF.